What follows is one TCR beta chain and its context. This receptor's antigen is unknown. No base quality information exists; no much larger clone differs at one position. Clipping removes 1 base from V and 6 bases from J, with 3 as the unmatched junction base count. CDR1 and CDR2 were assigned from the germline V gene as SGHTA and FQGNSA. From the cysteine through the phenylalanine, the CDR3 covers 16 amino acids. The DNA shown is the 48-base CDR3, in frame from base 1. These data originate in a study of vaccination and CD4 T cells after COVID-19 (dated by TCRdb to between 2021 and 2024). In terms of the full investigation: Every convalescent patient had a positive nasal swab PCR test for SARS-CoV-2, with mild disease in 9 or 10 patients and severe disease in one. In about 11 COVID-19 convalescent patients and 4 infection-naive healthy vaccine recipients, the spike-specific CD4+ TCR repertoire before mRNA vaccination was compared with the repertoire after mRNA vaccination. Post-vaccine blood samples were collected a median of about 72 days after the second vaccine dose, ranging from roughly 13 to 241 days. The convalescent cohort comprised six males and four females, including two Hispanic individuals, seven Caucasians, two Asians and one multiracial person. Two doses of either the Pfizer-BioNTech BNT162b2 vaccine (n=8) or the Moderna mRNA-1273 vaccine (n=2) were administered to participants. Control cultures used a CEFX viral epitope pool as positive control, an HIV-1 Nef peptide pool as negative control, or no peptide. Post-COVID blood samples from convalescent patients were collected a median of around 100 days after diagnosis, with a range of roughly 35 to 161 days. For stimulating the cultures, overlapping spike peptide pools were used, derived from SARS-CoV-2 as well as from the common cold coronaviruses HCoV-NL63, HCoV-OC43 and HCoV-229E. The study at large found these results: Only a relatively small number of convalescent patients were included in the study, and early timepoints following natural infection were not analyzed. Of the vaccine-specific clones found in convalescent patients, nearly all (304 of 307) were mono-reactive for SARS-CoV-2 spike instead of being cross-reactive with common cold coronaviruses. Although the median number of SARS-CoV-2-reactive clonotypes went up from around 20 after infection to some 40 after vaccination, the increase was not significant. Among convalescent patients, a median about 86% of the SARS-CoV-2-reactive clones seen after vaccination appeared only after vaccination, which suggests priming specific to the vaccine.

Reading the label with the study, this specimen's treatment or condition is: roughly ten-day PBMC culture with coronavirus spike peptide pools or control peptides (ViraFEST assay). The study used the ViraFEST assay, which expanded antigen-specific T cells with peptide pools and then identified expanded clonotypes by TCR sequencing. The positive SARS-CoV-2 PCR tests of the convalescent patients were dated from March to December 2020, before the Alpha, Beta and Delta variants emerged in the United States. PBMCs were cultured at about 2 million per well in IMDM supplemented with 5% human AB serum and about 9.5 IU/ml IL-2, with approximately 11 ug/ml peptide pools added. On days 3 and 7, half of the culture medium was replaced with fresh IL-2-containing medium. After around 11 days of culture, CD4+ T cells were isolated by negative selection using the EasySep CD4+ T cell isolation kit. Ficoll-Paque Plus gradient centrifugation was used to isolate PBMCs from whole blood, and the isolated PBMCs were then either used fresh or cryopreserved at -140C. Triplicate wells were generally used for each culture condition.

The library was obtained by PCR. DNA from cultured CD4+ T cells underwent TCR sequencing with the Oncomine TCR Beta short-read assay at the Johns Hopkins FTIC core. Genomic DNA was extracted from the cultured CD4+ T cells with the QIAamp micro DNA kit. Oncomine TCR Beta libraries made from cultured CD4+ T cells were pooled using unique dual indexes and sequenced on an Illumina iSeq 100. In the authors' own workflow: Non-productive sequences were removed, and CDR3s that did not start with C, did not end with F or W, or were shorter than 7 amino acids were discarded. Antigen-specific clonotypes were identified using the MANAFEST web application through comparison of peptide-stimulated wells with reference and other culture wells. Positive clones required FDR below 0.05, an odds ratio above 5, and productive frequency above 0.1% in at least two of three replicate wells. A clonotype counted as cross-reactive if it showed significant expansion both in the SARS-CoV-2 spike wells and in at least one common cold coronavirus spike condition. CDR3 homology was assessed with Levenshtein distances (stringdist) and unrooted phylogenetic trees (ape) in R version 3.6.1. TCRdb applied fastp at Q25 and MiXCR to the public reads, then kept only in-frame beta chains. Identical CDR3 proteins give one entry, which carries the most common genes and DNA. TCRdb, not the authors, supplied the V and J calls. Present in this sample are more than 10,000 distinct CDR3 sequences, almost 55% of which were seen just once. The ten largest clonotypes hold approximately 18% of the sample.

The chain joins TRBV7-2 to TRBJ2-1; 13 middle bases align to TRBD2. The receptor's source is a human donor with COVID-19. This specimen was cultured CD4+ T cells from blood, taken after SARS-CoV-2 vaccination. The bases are TGTGCCAGCAGCTTAGGACTAGCGGGGGGTTCCAATGAGCAGTTCTTC. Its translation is CASSLGLAGGSNEQFF.